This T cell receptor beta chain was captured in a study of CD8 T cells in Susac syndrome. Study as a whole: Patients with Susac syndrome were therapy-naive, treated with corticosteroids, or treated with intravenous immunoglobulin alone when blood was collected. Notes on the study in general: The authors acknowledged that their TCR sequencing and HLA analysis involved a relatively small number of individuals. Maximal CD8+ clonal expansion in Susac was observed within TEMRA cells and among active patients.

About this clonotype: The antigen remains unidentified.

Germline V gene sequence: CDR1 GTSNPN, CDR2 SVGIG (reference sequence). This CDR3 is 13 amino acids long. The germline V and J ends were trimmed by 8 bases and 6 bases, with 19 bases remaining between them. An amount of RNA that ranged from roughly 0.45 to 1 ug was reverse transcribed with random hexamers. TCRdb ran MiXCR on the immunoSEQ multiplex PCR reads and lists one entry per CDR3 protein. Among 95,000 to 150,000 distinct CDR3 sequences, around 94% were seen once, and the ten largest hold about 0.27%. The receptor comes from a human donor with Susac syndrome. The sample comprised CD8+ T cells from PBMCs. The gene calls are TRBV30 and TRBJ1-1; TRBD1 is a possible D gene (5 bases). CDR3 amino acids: CADQGDDGAEAFF. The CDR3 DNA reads TGTGCCGATCAGGGTGATGATGGGGCTGAAGCTTTCTTT.